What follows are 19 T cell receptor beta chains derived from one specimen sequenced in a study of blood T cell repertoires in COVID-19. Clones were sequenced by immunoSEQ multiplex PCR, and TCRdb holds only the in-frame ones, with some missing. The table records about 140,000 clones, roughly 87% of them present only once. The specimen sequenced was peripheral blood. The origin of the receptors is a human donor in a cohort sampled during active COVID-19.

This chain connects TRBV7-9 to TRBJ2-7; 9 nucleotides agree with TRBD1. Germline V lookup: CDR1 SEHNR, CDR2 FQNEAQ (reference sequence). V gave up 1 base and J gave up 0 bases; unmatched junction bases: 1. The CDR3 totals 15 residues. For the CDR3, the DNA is TGTGCCAGCAGCTTAGAGACAGGGGGCTCCTACGAGCAGTACTTC. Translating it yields CASSLETGGSYEQYF.

The CDR3, as DNA: TGTGCCAGCAGCCGGACGGTAACAGGGGCCTTCGAGCAGTACTTC. The encoded protein is CASSRTVTGAFEQYF. The rearrangement links TRBV6-5 to TRBJ2-7, with 7 nucleotides matching TRBD1. Germline V lookup: CDR1 MNHEY, CDR2 SVGAGI. J lost 6 bases, V lost 6 bases, and 14 bases had no gene match. This CDR3 contains 15 residues.

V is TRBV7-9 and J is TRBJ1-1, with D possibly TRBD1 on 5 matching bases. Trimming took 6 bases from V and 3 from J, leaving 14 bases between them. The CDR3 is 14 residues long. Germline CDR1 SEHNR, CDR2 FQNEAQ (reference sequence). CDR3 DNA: TGTGCCAGCAGTTTGTTCCAGGGTGACACTGAAGCTTTCTTT. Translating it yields CASSLFQGDTEAFF.

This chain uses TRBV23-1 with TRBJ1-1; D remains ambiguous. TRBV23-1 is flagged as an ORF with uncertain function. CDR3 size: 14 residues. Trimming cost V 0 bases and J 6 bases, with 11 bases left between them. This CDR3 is CASSQSKGEAEAFF. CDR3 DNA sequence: TGCGCCAGCAGTCAATCGAAGGGAGAGGCTGAAGCTTTCTTT.

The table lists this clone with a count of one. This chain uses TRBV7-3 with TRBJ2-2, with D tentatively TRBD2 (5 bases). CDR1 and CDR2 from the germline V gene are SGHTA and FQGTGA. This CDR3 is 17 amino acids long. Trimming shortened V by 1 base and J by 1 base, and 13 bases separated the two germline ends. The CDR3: CASSLNPHGGNTGELFF. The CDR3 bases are TGTGCCAGCAGCTTAAACCCCCACGGAGGGAACACCGGGGAGCTGTTTTTT.

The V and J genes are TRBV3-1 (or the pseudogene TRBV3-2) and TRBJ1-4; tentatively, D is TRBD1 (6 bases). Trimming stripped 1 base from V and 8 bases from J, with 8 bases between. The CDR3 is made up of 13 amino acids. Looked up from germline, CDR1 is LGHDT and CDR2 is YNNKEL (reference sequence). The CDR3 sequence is CASSQAGVEKLFF. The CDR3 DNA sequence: TGTGCCAGCAGCCAAGCAGGGGTCGAAAAACTGTTTTTT.

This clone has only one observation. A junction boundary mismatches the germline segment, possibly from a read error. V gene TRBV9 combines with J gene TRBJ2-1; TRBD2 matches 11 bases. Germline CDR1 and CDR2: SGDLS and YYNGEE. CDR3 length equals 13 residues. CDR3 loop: CASRPLASGGLVF. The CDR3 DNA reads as TGTGCCAGCAGACCGCTTGCTAGCGGGGGGCTCGTCTTC.

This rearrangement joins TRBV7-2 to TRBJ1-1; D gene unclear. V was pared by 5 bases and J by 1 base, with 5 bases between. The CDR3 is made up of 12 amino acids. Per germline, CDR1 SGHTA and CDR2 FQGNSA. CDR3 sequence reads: CASSDKNTEAFF. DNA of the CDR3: TGTGCCAGCAGCGACAAGAACACTGAAGCTTTCTTT.

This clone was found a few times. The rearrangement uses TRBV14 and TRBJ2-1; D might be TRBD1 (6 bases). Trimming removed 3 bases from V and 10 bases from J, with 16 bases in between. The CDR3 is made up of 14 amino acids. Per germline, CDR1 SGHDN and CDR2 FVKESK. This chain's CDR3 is CASSHNRALREQFF. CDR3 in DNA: TGTGCCAGCAGCCACAACAGGGCCCTGAGGGAGCAGTTCTTC.

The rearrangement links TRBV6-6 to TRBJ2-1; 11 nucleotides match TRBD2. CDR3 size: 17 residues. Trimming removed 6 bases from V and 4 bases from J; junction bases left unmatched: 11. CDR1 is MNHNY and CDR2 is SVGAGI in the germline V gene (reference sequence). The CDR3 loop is CASSRLTSGVLYNEQFF. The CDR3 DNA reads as TGTGCCAGCAGCCGACTGACTAGCGGGGTCCTTTACAATGAGCAGTTCTTC.

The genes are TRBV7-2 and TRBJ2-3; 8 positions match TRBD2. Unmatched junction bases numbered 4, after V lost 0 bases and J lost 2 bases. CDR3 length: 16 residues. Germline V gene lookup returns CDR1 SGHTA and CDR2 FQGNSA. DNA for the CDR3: TGTGCCAGCAGCTTAGCCCGGGGGGGCGTCACAGATACGCAGTATTTT. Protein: CASSLARGGVTDTQYF.

CDR3 sequence (DNA): TGTGCCAGCAGTTTAGCCCCTCAGGGGGCCTATGGCTACACCTTC. Protein: CASSLAPQGAYGYTF. The chain carries TRBV27 and TRBJ1-2; TRBD1 agrees at 8 bases. The CDR3 covers 15 residues. Trimming removed 2 bases from V and 4 bases from J; junction bases left unmatched: 6. Germline V gene lookup returns CDR1 MNHEY and CDR2 SMNVEV (reference sequence).

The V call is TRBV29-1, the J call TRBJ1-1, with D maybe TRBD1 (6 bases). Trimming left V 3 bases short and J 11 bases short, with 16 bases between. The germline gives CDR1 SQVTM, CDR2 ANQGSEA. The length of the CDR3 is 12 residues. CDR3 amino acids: CSVERTAHGAFF. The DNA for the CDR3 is TGCAGCGTTGAGAGGACAGCACATGGGGCTTTCTTT.

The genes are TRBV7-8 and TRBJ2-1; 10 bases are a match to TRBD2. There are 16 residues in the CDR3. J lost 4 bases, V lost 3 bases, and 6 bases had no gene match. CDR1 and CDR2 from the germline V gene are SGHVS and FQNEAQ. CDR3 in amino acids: CASSLFSGGSYNEQFF. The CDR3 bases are TGTGCCAGCAGCTTGTTTAGCGGGGGGTCATACAATGAGCAGTTCTTC.

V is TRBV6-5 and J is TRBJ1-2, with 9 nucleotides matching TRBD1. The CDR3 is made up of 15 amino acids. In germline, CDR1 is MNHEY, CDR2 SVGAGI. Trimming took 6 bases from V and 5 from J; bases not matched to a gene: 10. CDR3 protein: CASSRRQGVIYGYTF. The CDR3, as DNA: TGTGCCAGCAGCCGTCGACAGGGGGTTATTTATGGCTACACCTTC.

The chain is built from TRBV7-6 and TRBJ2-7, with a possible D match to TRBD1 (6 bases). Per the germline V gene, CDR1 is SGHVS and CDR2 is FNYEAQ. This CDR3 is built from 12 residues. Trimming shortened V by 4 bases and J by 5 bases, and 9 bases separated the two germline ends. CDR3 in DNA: TGTGCCAGCAGCTACAGGGATCACGAGCAGTACTTC. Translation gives CASSYRDHEQYF. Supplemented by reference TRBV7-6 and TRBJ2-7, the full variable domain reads GAGVSQSPRYKVTKRGQDVALRCDPISGHVSLYWYRQALGQGPEFLTYFNYEAQQDKSGLPNDRFSAERPEGSISTLTIQRTEQRDSAMYRCASSYRDHEQYFGPGTRLTVT.

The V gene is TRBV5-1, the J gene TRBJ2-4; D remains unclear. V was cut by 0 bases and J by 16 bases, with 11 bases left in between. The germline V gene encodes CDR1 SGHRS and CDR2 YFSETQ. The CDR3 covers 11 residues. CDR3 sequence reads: CASSLGGTEYF. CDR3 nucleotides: TGCGCCAGCAGCTTGGGTGGAACAGAATACTTC.

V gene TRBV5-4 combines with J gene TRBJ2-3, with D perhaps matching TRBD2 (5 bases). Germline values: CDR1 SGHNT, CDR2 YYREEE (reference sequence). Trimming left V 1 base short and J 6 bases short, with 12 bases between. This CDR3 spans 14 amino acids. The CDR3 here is CASSLTGFSDTQYF. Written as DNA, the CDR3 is TGTGCCAGCAGCTTGACGGGGTTCTCTGATACGCAGTATTTT.

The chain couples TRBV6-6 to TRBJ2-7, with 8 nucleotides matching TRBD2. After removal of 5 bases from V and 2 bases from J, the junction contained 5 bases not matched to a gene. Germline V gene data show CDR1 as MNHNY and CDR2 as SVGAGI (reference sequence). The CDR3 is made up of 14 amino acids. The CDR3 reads CASSQEGLAYEQYF. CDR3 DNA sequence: TGTGCCAGCAGTCAAGAGGGACTAGCCTACGAGCAGTACTTC.